This TCR beta chain was captured in a study of T cell responses to AZD1222 COVID-19 vaccine. Study-wide results and caveats: Donors in the cohort were predominantly white British and more often female, and clonal diversity was possibly underestimated. Reportedly, close to half of spike-specific TCRs are directed against unmutated variant regions.

Only in-frame clones appear in the TCRdb table, and some are missing; sequencing was by immunoSEQ multiplex PCR. Of about 220,000 clones listed, more than 85% were seen once; the top ten hold around 1%. V was shortened by 6 bases and J by 3 bases, with 11 bases between the two germline ends. CDR3 length equals 14 residues. The germline CDR1 and CDR2 sequences are MNHEY and SVGAGI. On this clone itself: Its matching antigen is unknown.

Here the sequenced sample was peripheral blood, taken on day 0 of MenACWY control vaccination. J is TRBJ2-2 and V is TRBV6-5; D not resolved. The origin of this receptor is an adult in good health. Written as DNA, the CDR3 is TGTGCCAGCAGGCGCCTGTCCGACACCGGGGAGCTGTTTTTT. Residues: CASRRLSDTGELFF.